This T cell receptor beta chain was documented in a study of T cell responses to AZD1222 COVID-19 vaccine. Germline lookup yields CDR1 MDHEN and CDR2 SYDVKM. CDR3 length: 13 amino acids. V gave up 6 bases and J gave up 1 base, with 10 bases separating them. General study results and limits: Only five to seven individuals given AZD1222 were seropositive at baseline. Two doses of AZD1222 preceded a rise in Spike-specific TCR breadth and depth. Reports indicate that nearly half of spike-specific TCRs are directed at unmutated variant regions. There were repertoire samples only from the period after the peak T cell response.

Here immunoSEQ multiplex PCR was the method, and the copy in TCRdb shows in-frame clones only, minus some. Of approximately 180,000 clones listed, approximately 86% are singletons. Points on this clone: Its antigen remains unidentified.

Sequenced material: peripheral blood, taken on day 0 of AZD1222 vaccination. The chain joins TRBV28 to TRBJ2-7; D uncertain. The sequence was collected from an adult in good health. CDR3 sequence (DNA): TGTGCCAGCAGCCAAGACGGGTCCTACGAGCAGTACTTC. Protein sequence: CASSQDGSYEQYF. Supplemented by reference TRBV28 and TRBJ2-7, the full variable domain reads DVKVTQSSRYLVKRTGEKVFLECVQDMDHENMFWYRQDPGLGLRLIYFSYDVKMKEKGDIPEGYSVSREKKERFSLILESASTNQTSMYLCASSQDGSYEQYFGPGTRLTVT.